This T cell receptor beta chain comes out of a study of blood T cell repertoires in COVID-19. Study details: T cells, B-cell-depleted T cells, or PBMCs provided the cDNA or gDNA that served as material.

In the original processing: For nucleated cells, counts were estimated from reference gene primer amplification. Data came from immunoSEQ multiplex PCR; TCRdb stores just in-frame clones and leaves some out. The V and J calls and clone size are taken from that table; D and trimming were inferred from the DNA. The sample carries 55,000 to 65,000 clones, about 83% recorded once. CDR1 SGHDN and CDR2 FVKESK come from the germline V gene. V dropped 4 bases and J dropped 0 bases, with 10 bases sitting between them. CDR3 length: 15 residues. Sequences were obtained from peripheral blood. The sequence was obtained from a human donor in a cohort sampled during active COVID-19. The V gene is TRBV14, the J gene TRBJ1-3; TRBD1 is a possible D gene (5 bases). CDR3 protein: CASSPGLYSGNTIYF. The CDR3, as DNA: TGTGCCAGCAGCCCGGGACTGTACTCTGGAAACACCATATATTTT.